This T cell receptor beta chain was sequenced in a study of blood T cell repertoires in COVID-19. Study overall: Researchers got acute and convalescent COVID-19 samples from the United States, Italy and Spain. Nucleic acid was either cDNA or gDNA, and it came from T cells, B-cell-depleted T cells, or PBMCs.

Per the authors' pipeline: Amplified reference gene primers provided the basis for estimating nucleated cell counts. Here immunoSEQ multiplex PCR was the method, and the copy in TCRdb shows in-frame clones only, minus some. Clone size and V and J calls were adopted from that table, with D and trimming inferred from the DNA. The data show 40,000 to 55,000 clones, 85% to 95% seen once. J lost 6 bases, V lost 5 bases, and 10 bases had no gene match. CDR1 and CDR2 from the germline V gene are KGHDR and SFDVKD. The CDR3 length is 17 residues. This sequence joins TRBV24-1 and TRBJ2-2, with 11 bases fitting TRBD2. This receptor was taken from a human donor in a cohort sampled during active COVID-19. The source material was peripheral blood. Here the CDR3 DNA reads TGTGCCACCAGTGCCACTAGCGGGAGTTCACGTCCCGGGGAGCTGTTTTTT. Residues: CATSATSGSSRPGELFF.